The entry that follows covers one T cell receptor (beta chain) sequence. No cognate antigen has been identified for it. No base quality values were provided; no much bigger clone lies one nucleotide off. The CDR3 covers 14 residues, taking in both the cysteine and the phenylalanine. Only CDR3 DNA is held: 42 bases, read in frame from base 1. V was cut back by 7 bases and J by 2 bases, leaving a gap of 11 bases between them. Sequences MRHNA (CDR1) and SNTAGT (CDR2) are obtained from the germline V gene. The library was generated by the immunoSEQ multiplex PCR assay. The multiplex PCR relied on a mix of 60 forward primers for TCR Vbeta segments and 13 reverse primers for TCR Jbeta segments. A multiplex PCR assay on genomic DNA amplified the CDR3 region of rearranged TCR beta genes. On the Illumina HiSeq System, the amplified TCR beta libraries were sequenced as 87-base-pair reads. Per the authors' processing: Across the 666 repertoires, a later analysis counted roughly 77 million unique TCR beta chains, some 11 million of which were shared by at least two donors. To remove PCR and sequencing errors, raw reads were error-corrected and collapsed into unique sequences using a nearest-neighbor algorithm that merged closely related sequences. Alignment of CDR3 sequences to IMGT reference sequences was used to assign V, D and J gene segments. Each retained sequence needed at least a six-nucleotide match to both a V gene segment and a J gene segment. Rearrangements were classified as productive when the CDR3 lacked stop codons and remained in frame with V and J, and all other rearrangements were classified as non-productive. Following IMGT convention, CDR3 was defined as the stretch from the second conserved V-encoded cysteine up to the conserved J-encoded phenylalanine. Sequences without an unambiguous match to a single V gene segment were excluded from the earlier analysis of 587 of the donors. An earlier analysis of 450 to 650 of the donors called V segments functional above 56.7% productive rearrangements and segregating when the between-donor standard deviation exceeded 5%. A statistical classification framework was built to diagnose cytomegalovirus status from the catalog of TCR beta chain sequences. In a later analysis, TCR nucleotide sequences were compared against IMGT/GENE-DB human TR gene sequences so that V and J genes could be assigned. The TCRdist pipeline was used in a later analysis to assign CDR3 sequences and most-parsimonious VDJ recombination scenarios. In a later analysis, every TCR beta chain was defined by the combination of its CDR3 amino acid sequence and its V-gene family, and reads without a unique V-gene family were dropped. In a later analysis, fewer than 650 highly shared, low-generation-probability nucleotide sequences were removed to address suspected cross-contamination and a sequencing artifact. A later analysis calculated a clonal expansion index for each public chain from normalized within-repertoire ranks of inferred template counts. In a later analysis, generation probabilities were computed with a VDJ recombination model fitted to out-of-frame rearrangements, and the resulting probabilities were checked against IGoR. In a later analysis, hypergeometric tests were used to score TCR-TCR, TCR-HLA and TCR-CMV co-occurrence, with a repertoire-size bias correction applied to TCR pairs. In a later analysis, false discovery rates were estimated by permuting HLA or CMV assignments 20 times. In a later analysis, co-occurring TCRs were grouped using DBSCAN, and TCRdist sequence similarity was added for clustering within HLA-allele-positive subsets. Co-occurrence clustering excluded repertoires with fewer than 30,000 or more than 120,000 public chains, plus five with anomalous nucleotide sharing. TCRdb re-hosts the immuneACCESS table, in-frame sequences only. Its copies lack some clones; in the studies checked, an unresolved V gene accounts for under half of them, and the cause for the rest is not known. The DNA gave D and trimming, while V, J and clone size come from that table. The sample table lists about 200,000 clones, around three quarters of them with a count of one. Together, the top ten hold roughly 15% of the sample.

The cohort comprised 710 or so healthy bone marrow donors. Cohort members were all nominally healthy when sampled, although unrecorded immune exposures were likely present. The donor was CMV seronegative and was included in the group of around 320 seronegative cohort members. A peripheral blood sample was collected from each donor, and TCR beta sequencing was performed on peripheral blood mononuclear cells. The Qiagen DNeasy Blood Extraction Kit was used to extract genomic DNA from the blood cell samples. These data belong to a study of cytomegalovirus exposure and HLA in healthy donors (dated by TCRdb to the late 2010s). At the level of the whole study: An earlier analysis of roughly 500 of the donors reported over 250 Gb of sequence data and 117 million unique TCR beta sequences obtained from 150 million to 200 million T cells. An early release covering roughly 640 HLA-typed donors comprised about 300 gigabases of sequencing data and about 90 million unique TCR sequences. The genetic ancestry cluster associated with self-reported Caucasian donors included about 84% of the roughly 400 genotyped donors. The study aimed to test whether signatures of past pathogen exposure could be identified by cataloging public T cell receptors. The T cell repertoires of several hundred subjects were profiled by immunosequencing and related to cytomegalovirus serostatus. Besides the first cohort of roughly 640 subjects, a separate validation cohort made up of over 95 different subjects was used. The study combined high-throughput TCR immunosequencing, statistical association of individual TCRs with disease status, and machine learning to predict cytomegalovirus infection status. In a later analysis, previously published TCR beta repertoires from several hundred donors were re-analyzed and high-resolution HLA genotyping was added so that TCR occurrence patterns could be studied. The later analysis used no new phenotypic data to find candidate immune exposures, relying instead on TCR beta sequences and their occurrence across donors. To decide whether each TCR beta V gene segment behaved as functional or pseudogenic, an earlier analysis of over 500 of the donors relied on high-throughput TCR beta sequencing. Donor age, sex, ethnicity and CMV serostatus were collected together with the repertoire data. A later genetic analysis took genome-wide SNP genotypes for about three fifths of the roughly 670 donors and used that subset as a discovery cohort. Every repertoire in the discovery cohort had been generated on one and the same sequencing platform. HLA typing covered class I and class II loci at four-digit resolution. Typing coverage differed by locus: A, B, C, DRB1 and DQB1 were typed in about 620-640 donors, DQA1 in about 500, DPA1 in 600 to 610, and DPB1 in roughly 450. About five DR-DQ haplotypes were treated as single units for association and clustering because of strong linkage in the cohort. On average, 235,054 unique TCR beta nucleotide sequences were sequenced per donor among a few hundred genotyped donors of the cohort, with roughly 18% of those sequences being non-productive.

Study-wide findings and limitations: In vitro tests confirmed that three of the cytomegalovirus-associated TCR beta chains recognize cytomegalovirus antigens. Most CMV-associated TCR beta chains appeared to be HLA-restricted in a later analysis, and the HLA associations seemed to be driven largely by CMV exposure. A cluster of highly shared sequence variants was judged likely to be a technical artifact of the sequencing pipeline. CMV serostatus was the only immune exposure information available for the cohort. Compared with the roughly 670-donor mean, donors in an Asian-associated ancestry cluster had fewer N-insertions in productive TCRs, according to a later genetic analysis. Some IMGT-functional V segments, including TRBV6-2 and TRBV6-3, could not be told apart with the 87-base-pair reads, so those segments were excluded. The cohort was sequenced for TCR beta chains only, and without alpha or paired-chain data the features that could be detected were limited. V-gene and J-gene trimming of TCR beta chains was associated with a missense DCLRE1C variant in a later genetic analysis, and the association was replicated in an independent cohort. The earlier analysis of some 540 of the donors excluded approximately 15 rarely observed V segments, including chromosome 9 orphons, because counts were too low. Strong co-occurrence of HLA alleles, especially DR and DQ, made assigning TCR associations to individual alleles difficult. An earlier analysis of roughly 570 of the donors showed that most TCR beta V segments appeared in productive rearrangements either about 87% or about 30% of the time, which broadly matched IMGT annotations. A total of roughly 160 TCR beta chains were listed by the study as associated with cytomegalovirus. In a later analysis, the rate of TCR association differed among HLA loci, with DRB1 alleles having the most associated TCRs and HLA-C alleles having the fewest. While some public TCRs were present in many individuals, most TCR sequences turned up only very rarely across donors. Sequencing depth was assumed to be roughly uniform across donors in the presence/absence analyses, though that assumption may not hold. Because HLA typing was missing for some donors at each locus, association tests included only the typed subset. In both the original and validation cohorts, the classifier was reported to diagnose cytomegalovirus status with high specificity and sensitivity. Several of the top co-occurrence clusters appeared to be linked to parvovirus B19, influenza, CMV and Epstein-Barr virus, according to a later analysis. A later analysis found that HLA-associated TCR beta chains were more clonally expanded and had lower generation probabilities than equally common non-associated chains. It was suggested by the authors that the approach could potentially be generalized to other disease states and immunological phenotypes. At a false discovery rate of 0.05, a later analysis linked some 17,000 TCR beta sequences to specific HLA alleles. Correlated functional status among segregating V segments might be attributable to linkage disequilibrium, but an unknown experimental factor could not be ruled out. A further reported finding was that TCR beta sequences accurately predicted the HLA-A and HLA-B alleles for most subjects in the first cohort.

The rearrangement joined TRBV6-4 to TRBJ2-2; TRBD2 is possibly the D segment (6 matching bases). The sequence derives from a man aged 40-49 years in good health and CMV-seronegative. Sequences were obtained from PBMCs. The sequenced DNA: TGTGCCAGCAATTCCGGGGGTAACACCGGGGAGCTGTTTTTT. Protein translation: CASNSGGNTGELFF.